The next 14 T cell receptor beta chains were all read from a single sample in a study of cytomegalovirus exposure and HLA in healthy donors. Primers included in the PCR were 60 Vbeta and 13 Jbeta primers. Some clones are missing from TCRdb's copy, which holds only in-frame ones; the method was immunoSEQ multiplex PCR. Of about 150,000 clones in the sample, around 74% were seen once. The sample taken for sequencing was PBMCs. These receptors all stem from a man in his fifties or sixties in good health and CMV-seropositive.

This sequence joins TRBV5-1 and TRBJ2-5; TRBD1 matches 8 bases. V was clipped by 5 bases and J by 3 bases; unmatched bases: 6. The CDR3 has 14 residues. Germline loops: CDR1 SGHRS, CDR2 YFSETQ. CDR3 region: CASRITGGEETQYF. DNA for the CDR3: TGCGCCAGCAGAATCACAGGGGGAGAAGAGACCCAGTACTTC.

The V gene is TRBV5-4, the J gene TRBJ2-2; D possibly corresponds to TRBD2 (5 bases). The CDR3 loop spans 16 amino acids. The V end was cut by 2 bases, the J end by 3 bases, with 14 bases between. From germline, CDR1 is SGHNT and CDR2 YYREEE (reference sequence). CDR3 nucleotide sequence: TGTGCCAGCAGCTTAAGCGGCGCCTGGGACACCGGGGAGCTGTTTTTT. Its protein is CASSLSGAWDTGELFF.

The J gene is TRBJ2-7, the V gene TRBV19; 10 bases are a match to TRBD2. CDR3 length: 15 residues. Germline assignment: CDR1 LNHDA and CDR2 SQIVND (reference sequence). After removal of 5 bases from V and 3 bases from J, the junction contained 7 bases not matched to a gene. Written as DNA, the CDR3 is TGTGCCAGTAGTTCCGAGCGGGAGGGCGTCTACGAGCAGTACTTC. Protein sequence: CASSSEREGVYEQYF.

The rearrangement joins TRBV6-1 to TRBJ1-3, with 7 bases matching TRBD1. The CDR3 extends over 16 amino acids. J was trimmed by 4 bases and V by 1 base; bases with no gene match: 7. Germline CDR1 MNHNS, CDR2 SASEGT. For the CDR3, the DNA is TGTGCCAGCAGTGAAGTGGGACAGAACGAAGGAAACACCATATATTTT. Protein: CASSEVGQNEGNTIYF.

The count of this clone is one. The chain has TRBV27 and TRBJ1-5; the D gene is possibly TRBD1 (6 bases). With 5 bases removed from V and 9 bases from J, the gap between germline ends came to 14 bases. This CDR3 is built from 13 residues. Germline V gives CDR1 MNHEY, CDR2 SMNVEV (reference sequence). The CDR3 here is CASSRQVGGPQHF. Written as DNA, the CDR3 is TGTGCCAGCAGTCGACAGGTCGGTGGGCCCCAGCATTTT.

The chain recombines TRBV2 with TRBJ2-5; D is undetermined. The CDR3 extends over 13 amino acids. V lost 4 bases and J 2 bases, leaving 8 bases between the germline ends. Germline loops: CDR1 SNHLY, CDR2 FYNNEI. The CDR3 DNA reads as TGTGCCAGCAGTGGGGCAGCACAAGAGACCCAGTACTTC. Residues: CASSGAAQETQYF.

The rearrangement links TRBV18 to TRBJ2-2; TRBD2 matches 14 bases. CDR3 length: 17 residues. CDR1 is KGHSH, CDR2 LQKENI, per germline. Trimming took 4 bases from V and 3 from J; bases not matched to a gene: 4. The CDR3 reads CASSQGLAGDHTGELFF. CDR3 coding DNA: TGTGCCAGCTCACAGGGACTAGCGGGAGATCACACCGGGGAGCTGTTTTTT.

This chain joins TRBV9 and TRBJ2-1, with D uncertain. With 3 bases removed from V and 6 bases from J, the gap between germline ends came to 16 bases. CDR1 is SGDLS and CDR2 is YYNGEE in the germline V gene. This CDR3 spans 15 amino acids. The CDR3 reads CASSARTLGVNEQFF. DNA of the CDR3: TGTGCCAGCAGCGCCCGCACCCTAGGTGTCAATGAGCAGTTCTTC.

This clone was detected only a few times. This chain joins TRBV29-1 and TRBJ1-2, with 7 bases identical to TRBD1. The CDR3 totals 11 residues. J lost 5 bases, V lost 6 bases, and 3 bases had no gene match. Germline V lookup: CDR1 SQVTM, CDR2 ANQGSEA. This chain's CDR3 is CSVRDRYGYTF. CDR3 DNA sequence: TGCAGCGTCAGGGACAGATATGGCTACACCTTC. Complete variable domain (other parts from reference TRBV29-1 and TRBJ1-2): SAVISQKPSRDICQRGTSLTIQCQVDSQVTMMFWYRQQPGQSLTLIATANQGSEATYESGFVIDKFPISRPNLTFSTLTVSNMSPEDSSIYLCSVRDRYGYTFGSGTRLTVV.

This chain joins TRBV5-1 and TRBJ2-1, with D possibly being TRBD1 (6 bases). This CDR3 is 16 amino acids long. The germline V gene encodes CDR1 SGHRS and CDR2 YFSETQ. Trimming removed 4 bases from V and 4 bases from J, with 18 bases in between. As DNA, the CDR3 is TGCGCCAGCAGCCCTCAAACAGGGCCTATTTACAATGAGCAGTTCTTC. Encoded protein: CASSPQTGPIYNEQFF.

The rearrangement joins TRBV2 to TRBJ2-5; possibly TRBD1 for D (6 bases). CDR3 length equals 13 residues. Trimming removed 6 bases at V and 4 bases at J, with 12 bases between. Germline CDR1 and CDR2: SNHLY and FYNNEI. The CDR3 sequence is CASSNRARETQYF. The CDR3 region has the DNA TGTGCCAGCAGCAACAGGGCTCGAGAGACCCAGTACTTC.

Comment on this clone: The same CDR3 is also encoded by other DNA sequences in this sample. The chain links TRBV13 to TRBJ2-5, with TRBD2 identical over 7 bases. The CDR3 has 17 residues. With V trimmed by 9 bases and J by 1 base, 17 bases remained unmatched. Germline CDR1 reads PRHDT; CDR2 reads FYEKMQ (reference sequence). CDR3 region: CASSLWDERELQETQYF. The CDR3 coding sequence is TGTGCCAGTAGCCTATGGGACGAGCGGGAACTCCAAGAGACCCAGTACTTC. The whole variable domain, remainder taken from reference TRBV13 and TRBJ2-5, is AAGVIQSPRHLIKEKRETATLKCYPIPRHDTVYWYQQGPGQDPQFLISFYEKMQSDKGSIPDRFSAQQFSDYHSELNMSSLELGDSALYFCASSLWDERELQETQYFGPGTRLLVL.

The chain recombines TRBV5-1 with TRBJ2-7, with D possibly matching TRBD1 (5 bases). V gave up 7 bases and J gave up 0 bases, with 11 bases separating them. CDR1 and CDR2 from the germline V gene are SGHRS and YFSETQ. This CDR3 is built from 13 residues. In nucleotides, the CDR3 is TGCGCCAGCGGCTCACAGGACTCCTACGAGCAGTACTTC. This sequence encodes CASGSQDSYEQYF.

The CDR3 DNA reads as TGTGCCAGCAGCCCGCGAGGAGGGTTAAATGAAAAACTGTTTTTT. Translated: CASSPRGGLNEKLFF. J is TRBJ1-4 and V is TRBV9; no clear D. The CDR3 totals 15 residues. Germline V gene lookup returns CDR1 SGDLS and CDR2 YYNGEE. The germline V and J ends were trimmed by 4 bases and 5 bases, with 15 bases remaining between them.